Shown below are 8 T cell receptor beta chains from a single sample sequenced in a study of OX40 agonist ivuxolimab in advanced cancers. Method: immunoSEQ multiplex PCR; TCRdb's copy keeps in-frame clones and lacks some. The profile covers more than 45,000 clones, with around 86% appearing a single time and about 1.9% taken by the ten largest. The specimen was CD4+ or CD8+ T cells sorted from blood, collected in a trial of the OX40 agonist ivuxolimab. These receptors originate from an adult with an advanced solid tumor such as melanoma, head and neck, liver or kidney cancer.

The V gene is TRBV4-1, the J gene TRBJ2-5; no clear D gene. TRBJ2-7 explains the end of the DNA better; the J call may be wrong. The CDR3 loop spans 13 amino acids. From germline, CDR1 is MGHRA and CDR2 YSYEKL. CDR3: CASSQEEGREQYF. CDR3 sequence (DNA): TGCGCCAGCAGCCAAGAAGAAGGACGCGAGCAGTACTTC.

This CDR3 is CASSGPGLANTGELFF. CDR3 coding DNA: TGCGCCAGCAGCGGGCCGGGGCTCGCGAACACCGGGGAGCTGTTTTTT. The V and J genes are TRBV5-1 and TRBJ2-2; D may match TRBD1 or TRBD2 (5 bases each). Germline CDR1 and CDR2: SGHRS and YFSETQ. This CDR3 has 16 amino acids. Trimming pared 4 bases from V and 0 bases from J, leaving 13 bases between.

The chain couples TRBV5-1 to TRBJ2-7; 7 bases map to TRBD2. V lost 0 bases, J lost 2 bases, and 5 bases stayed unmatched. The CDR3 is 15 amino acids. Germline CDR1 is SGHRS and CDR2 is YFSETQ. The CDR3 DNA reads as TGCGCCAGCAGCTTGGATGGCGGGGGTACCTACGAGCAGTACTTC. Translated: CASSLDGGGTYEQYF.

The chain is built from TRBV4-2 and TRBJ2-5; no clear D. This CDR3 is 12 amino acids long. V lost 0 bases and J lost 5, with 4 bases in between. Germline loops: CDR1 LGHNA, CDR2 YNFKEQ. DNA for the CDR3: TGTGCCAGCAGCCAAGATCTGGAGACCCAGTACTTC. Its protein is CASSQDLETQYF.

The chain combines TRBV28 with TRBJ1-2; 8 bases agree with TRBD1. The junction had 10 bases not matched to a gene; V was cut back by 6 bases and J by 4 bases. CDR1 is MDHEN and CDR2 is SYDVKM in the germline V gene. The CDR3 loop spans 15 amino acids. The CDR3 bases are TGTGCCAGCAGCGAACCCCGGACAGGGACCTATGGCTACACCTTC. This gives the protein CASSEPRTGTYGYTF.

The CDR3: CASSSLGQAQYF. CDR3 nucleotide sequence: TGTGCCAGCAGCTCCCTCGGGCAGGCGCAGTATTTT. The chain couples TRBV7-2 to TRBJ2-3; no firm D call. Trimming cost V 4 bases and J 10 bases, with 12 bases left between them. CDR1 is SGHTA, CDR2 FQGNSA, per germline. This CDR3 is built from 12 residues.

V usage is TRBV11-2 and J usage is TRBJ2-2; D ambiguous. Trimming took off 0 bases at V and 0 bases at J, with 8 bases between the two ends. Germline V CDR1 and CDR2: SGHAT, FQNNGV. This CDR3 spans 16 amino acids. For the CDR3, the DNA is TGTGCCAGCAGCTTAGATGCAGCTGCGAACACCGGGGAGCTGTTTTTT. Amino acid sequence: CASSLDAAANTGELFF.

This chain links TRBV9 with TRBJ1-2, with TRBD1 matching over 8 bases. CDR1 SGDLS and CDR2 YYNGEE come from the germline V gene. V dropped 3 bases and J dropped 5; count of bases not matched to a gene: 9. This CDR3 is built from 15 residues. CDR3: CASSGTGSGRYGYTF. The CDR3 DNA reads TGTGCCAGCAGCGGGACAGGGAGTGGTCGGTATGGCTACACCTTC.